The 2 T cell receptor beta chains reported below all come from one sample, sequenced in a study of cytomegalovirus exposure and HLA in healthy donors. The method was immunoSEQ multiplex PCR; TCRdb's version includes in-frame clones alone and lacks a portion of them. In the table there are roughly 48,000 clones, 88% of which are singletons. Material for sequencing was PBMCs. The receptors derive from a woman aged 25 to 39 in good health and CMV-seronegative.

This chain links TRBV2 with TRBJ2-7, with 7 bases aligning to TRBD2. Germline CDR1 is SNHLY and CDR2 is FYNNEI. The CDR3 extends over 15 amino acids. V trimming: 8 bases; J trimming: 3 bases; junction bases outside the gene matches: 13. CDR3 sequence: CASPPLAASGYEQYF. DNA of the CDR3: TGTGCCAGCCCTCCTCTAGCGGCGTCGGGCTACGAGCAGTACTTC.

CDR3 sequence: CASSSRTADQPQHF. In DNA, the CDR3 is TGTGCCAGCAGTTCTCGGACAGCCGATCAGCCCCAGCATTTT. The genes are TRBV6-5 and TRBJ1-5; weak D call: TRBD1 (6 bases). Germline V gene lookup returns CDR1 MNHEY and CDR2 SVGAGI. The ends were cut back, 4 bases at V and 5 bases at J, with 12 bases in the middle. The CDR3 consists of 14 residues.